The 4 T cell receptor beta chains below all came from one sample that was sequenced in a study of T cells after yellow fever vaccination. A single record per CDR3 protein comes from TCRdb applying MiXCR to the 5' RACE reads. The table records 300,000 to 450,000 distinct CDR3 sequences, roughly 8.3% of them present only once. The sample consisted of PBMCs, taken roughly seven weeks after the first yellow fever vaccination. The receptors were sampled from a man in his late teens or twenties who received the YFV17D yellow fever vaccine.

J is TRBJ2-7 and V is TRBV10-3, with D perhaps TRBD2 (6 bases). Deletions cut 6 bases from V and 5 bases from J, with 20 bases between. Germline V CDR1 and CDR2: ENHRY, SYGVKD. CDR3 length equals 15 residues. DNA for the CDR3: TGTGCCATCAGACTTGGGGGGACGGCTTCGGACGAGCAGTACTTC. Amino acid sequence: CAIRLGGTASDEQYF.

This clonotype came up a few times. The V gene is TRBV25-1, the J gene TRBJ2-2; 12 bases match TRBD1. Germline V lookup: CDR1 MGHDK, CDR2 SYGVNS. V gave up 4 bases and J gave up 0 bases; unmatched junction bases: 9. This CDR3 has 19 residues. CDR3 in amino acids: CASSVLPGQGATNTGELFF. CDR3 sequence (DNA): TGTGCCAGCAGTGTCCTTCCGGGACAGGGGGCGACGAACACCGGGGAGCTGTTTTTT. Combining the CDR3 with reference TRBV25-1 and TRBJ2-2 gives the whole variable domain EADIYQTPRYLVIGTGKKITLECSQTMGHDKMYWYQQDPGMELHLIHYSYGVNSTEKGDLSSESTVSRIRTEHFPLTLESARPSHTSQYLCASSVLPGQGATNTGELFFGEGSRLTVL.

This clonotype was found many times. The V call is TRBV12-3 or TRBV12-4, the J call TRBJ1-1; D unclear. The CDR3 runs to 11 residues. V was trimmed by 2 bases and J by 5 bases, leaving 3 bases between them. The CDR3 reads CASSLFTEAFF. The CDR3 coding sequence is TGTGCCAGCAGTTTATTTACTGAAGCTTTCTTT.

The J gene is TRBJ2-7, the V gene TRBV5-6; TRBD1 is a possible D gene (5 bases). The CDR3 sequence is 12 residues long. V was shortened by 5 bases and J by 5 bases, with 11 bases between the two germline ends. From germline, CDR1 is SGHDT and CDR2 YYEEEE. Here the CDR3 DNA reads TGTGCCAGCAGTAACGGACAACACGAGCAGTACGTC. Its protein is CASSNGQHEQYV.